This TCR beta chain is drawn from a study of T cells in narcolepsy (dated by TCRdb to the late 2010s). About the investigation overall: Healthy control donors were enrolled in the study alongside patients who had narcolepsy type 1 or type 2 (NT1, NT2). The study used TCR Vbeta sequencing to track clonotypes in blood and CSF while looking for autoreactive T cells in narcolepsy patients that target self-antigens of hypocretin neurons (hypocretin, TRIB2).

Memory CD4+ T cells were sorted ex vivo from peripheral blood of narcolepsy patients and healthy controls for TCR Vbeta sequencing. The CDR3 runs 15 amino acids, cysteine and phenylalanine included. CDR3 DNA only is kept here, 45 bases in frame from base 1. Ends trimmed: V by 5 bases, J by 5 bases; bases unmatched to a gene: 9. CDR1 and CDR2 are drawn from the germline V gene (reference sequence): SSHAT, FNYEAQ. The paper as a whole reports these results and caveats: Autoreactive clonotypes were reported to be detected serially in the blood of the same patients and of different patients, but not in the blood of healthy controls. HCRT-specific and TRIB2-specific autoreactive clonotypes were highlighted in plots that compared CD4+ T cell clonotypes in CSF versus blood from the same patient. Numbers of sequenced blood memory CD4+ clonotypes were comparable, averaging approximately 40,000 in patients and approximately 30,000 in controls. No sequences matching autoreactive T cell clones were present in some of the blood memory CD4+ repertoires from patients and controls.

Library preparation employed the immunoSEQ multiplex PCR assay. Entries here come from immuneACCESS through TCRdb and include only in-frame sequences with V and J called. Some clones fail to appear in such tables; in the studies checked, an unresolved V gene covers under half of the shortfall, and the cause of the remainder is unknown. This sample is represented by some 25,000 clones; 60% to 75% of them were singletons. Of the sample, roughly an eighth falls within the top ten clones. In regard to this clone: The antigen it recognizes is unknown. Base qualities are not at hand, and no much larger clone is one base apart.

This sequence was found in a human donor in good health. Sequenced material: memory (CD45RA-) CD4+ T cells from blood. Explained via the paper, the cell subset or site label denotes: memory T cells sorted ex vivo from peripheral blood. Rearrangement joined TRBV7-7 to TRBJ2-5; TRBD1 aligns with 9 central bases. CDR3 reads: CASSANRGRGETQYF. The nucleotide sequence reads TGTGCCAGCAGCGCGAACAGGGGGCGCGGGGAGACCCAGTACTTC.